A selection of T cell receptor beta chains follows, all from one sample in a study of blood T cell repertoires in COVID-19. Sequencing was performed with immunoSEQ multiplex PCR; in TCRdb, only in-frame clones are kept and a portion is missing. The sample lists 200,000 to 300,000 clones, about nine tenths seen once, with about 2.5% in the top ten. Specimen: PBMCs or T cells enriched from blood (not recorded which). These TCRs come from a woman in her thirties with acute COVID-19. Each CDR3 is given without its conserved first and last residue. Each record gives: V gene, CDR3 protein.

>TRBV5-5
ASSRQMLENEKLF
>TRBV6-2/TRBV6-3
ASSNRDRVSPLH
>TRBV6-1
ASSEDGRGSGELF
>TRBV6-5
ASKYRGLNTEAF
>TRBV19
ASREHRDVLGRAAWEQY
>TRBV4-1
ASKQASSYNEQF
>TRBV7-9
ASSPIPGGNYGYT
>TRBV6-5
ASSYGGADGYT
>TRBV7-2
ASSTGLGYQPQH
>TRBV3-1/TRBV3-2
ASAASGSTDTQY
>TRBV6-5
ASRRDGPNTGELF
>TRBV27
ASSLLSGGDSNQPQH
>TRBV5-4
ASSSSGRGQGEQY
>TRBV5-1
ASSLAGGNQPQH
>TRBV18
ASSPSPGRENEKLF
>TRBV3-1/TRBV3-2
ASSQDVSGGDEQF
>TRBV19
ASTVARANVLT
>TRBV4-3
ASSQDSRGNIQY
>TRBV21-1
AIPVNYGYT
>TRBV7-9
ASSSTGDSWNTEAF
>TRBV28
ASSLVSRDSPYATNEKLF
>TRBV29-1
SVEGFSERERTDTQY
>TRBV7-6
ASSGRPGQSPYEQY
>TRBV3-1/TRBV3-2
ASSLLRANEQF
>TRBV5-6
ASSPGQGAYGYT
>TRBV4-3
ASSQDTGDTQY
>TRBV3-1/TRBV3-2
ASSQGPRTGLAGYGYT
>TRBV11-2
ASSLYQGGLNEKLF
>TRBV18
ASQKAGGTGELF
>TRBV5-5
ASSPTPDRTLDGNTIY
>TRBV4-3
ASSQALTWGGQF
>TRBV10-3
AISRKRTSGDTDTQY
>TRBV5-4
ASSLERGMNTEAF
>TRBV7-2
ASSSSGMNTEAF
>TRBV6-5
ASTGQSNQPQH
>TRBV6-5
ASSYSGSYSYEQY